Listed below are T cell receptor beta chains from one sample, sequenced in a study of human T cells and chemical hapten exposure. Using its own MiXCR run on the RACE reads, TCRdb lists one record per CDR3 protein. The sample includes tens of thousands of distinct CDR3 sequences, approximately 12% of them seen just once. The material sequenced was whole blood, taken in connection with sensitization to the hapten diphenylcyclopropenone (DPC). These TCRs come from a woman aged 35 to 49 with alopecia areata. Some clones in this sample may be carry-over from other donors' samples. Each CDR3 is given with its conserved first and last residue. The order of the fields is D gene, J gene, V gene, clone size, CDR3 protein, CDR3 DNA. The D gene is left open where the match is weak. The size field is filled for only some rows; it gives once, few, many or a size class.

>TRBD1|TRBJ1-1|TRBV5-6|many
CASSLPTGQEGSAFF
TGTGCCAGCAGCCTGCCCACTGGACAGGAGGGCTCAGCTTTCTTT
>NA|TRBJ1-3|TRBV10-3|many
CAISPAEGGGNTIYF
TGTGCCATCAGTCCCGCGGAAGGGGGGGGAAACACCATATATTTT
>NA|TRBJ1-2|TRBV28|NA
CASSLVGESYGYTF
TGTGCCAGCAGTTTAGTAGGGGAGAGCTATGGCTACACCTTC
>TRBD1|TRBJ1-5|TRBV20-1|few
CSARDDRENLQHF
TGCAGTGCTAGAGATGACAGGGAGAATCTCCAGCATTTT
>TRBD2|TRBJ2-7|TRBV7-3|many
CASSQTGLADEQYF
TGTGCCAGCAGCCAGACCGGACTAGCGGACGAGCAGTACTTC
>TRBD1|TRBJ1-2|TRBV25-1|many
CASSESGQGRGYTF
TGTGCCAGCAGTGAATCGGGACAGGGGAGAGGCTACACCTTC
>NA|TRBJ2-6|TRBV10-3|many
CAISESGAGANVLTF
TGTGCCATCAGTGAGTCAGGGGCCGGGGCCAACGTCCTGACTTTC
>TRBD2|TRBJ2-3|TRBV6-1|few
CASVPGLAGAPNTDTQYF
TGTGCCAGCGTCCCGGGACTAGCGGGGGCACCCAACACAGATACGCAGTATTTT
>NA|TRBJ2-2|TRBV7-3|many
CASSLRGQNTGELFF
TGTGCCAGCAGCTTAAGGGGACAGAACACCGGGGAGCTGTTTTTT
>NA|TRBJ2-5|TRBV29-1|NA
CSVVGPGLARETQYF
TGCAGCGTTGTTGGTCCGGGGCTAGCGCGAGAGACCCAGTACTTC
>TRBD1|TRBJ2-5|TRBV7-8|many
CASSFGGTGGGLETQYF
TGTGCCAGCAGCTTCGGGGGGACAGGGGGCGGTTTAGAGACCCAGTACTTC
>NA|TRBJ1-4|TRBV29-1|many
CSGSTGPNEKLFF
TGCAGCGGGTCGACAGGACCTAATGAAAAACTGTTTTTT
>NA|TRBJ2-5|TRBV11-2|few
CASSLDWQETQYF
TGTGCCAGCAGCCTCGACTGGCAAGAGACCCAGTACTTC
>TRBD2|TRBJ2-3|TRBV11-2|many
CASSHGLAGGRSTDTQYF
TGTGCCAGCAGCCATGGACTAGCGGGAGGGAGGAGCACAGATACGCAGTATTTT
>NA|TRBJ1-6|TRBV5-1|many
CASSLDGIAGSPLHF
TGCGCCAGCAGCTTGGATGGGATTGCCGGCTCACCCCTCCACTTT
>NA|TRBJ1-5|TRBV4-3|NA
CASSQDKAEYQPQHF
TGCGCCAGCAGCCAAGATAAGGCAGAGTATCAGCCCCAGCATTTT
>NA|TRBJ1-1|TRBV18|many
CASSRERDTEAFF
TGTGCCAGCTCACGAGAGAGGGACACTGAAGCTTTCTTT
>NA|TRBJ2-7|TRBV5-6|many
CASQSGRLQYF
TGTGCCAGCCAAAGTGGAAGGTTGCAGTACTTC
>TRBD1|TRBJ1-1|TRBV6-1|few
CASSEGAGGNTEAFF
TGTGCCAGCAGTGAAGGGGCAGGGGGCAACACTGAAGCTTTCTTT
>TRBD2|TRBJ2-7|TRBV7-2|few
CASSLGLAGSSYEQYF
TGTGCCAGCAGCTTGGGACTAGCGGGGAGCTCCTACGAGCAGTACTTC
>NA|TRBJ1-3|TRBV10-2|NA
CASSGGQGGNTIYF
TGCGCCAGCAGTGGGGGTCAGGGTGGAAACACCATATATTTT
>TRBD1|TRBJ2-1|TRBV28|many
CASSLWDSNNEQFF
TGTGCCAGCAGCCTGTGGGACAGTAACAATGAGCAGTTCTTC
>TRBD2|TRBJ2-1|TRBV6-1|many
CASTRTRNSYNEQFF
TGTGCCAGCACCCGGACTAGAAACTCCTACAATGAGCAGTTCTTC
>TRBD1|TRBJ1-2|TRBV10-1|many
CASSAGQDYGYTF
TGCGCCAGCAGCGCCGGACAGGACTATGGCTACACCTTC
>NA|TRBJ1-4|TRBV28|few
CASTPSGEKLFF
TGTGCCAGCACTCCGAGTGGGGAAAAACTGTTTTTT
>NA|TRBJ2-1|TRBV10-1|many
CASSGQNSYNEQFF
TGCGCCAGCAGTGGACAGAACTCCTACAATGAGCAGTTCTTC
>NA|TRBJ2-3|TRBV9|NA
CASSVQALGMDTQYF
TGTGCCAGCAGCGTTCAGGCCCTTGGGATGGATACGCAGTATTTT
>NA|TRBJ2-2|TRBV12-3/TRBV12-4|medium-sized
CASSPDTGELFF
TGTGCCAGCAGTCCGGACACCGGGGAGCTGTTTTTT
>TRBD2|TRBJ2-3|TRBV7-6|many
CASSSRISGSDTQYF
TGTGCCAGCAGCTCGCGGATTAGCGGGAGTGATACGCAGTATTTT
>NA|TRBJ2-3|TRBV10-2|NA
CASSEAVTDTQYF
TGCGCCAGCAGCGAAGCCGTTACAGATACGCAGTATTTT
>NA|TRBJ2-3|TRBV20-1|NA
CSVPSVRIPDTQYF
TGCAGTGTCCCATCCGTGCGTATCCCAGATACGCAGTATTTT
>TRBD1|TRBJ1-5|TRBV7-2|many
CASSSSRGQGQPQHF
TGTGCCAGCAGCTCTAGCAGGGGGCAGGGGCAGCCCCAGCATTTT
>TRBD2|TRBJ2-7|TRBV20-1|NA
CSARDPWTSGRNNIF
TGCAGTGCTAGAGATCCATGGACTAGCGGGAGGAATAATATCTTC
>TRBD2|TRBJ2-2|TRBV11-2|NA
CASTPSGRNNGGELFF
TGTGCCAGCACCCCTAGCGGGAGGAACAACGGCGGGGAGCTGTTTTTT
>NA|TRBJ2-7|TRBV5-1|few
CASSRDTTPYEQYF
TGCGCCAGCAGTCGGGACACCACTCCCTACGAGCAGTACTTC
>NA|TRBJ2-1|TRBV28|few
CASSPDYFGEQFF
TGTGCCAGCAGCCCGGACTATTTTGGTGAGCAGTTCTTC
>TRBD1|TRBJ2-5|TRBV5-5|many
CASSLAPSGTGGMETQYF
TGTGCCAGCAGCTTGGCCCCTTCCGGGACAGGGGGAATGGAGACCCAGTACTTC
>NA|TRBJ2-1|TRBV19|NA
CASSWAGYNEQFF
TGTGCCAGTAGTTGGGCGGGGTACAATGAGCAGTTCTTC
>NA|TRBJ2-7|TRBV11-3|few
CASSQHTRALEQYF
TGTGCCAGCAGCCAACATACTAGGGCGCTCGAGCAGTACTTC
>NA|TRBJ2-2|TRBV11-2|NA
CASSGIADTGELFF
TGTGCCAGCAGCGGGATAGCGGACACCGGGGAGCTGTTTTTT
>NA|TRBJ2-1|TRBV7-6|many
CASSQAGSSYNEQFF
TGTGCCAGCAGCCAGGCAGGGAGCTCCTACAATGAGCAGTTCTTC
>NA|TRBJ2-5|TRBV3-1|many
CASSQETQYF
TGTGCCAGCAGCCAAGAGACCCAGTACTTC
>TRBD1|TRBJ2-7|TRBV6-2/TRBV6-3|few
CASSLDRGYEQYF
TGTGCCAGCAGCTTGGACAGGGGTTACGAGCAGTACTTC
>TRBD1|TRBJ2-1|TRBV2|NA
CASSRDRGLSEQFF
TGTGCCAGCAGCCGGGACAGGGGGCTTAGTGAGCAGTTCTTC
>TRBD2|TRBJ2-5|TRBV9|NA
CASSVGTSAETQYF
TGTGCCAGCAGCGTAGGGACTAGCGCAGAGACCCAGTACTTC
>TRBD2|TRBJ2-7|TRBV2|few
CASMGTRRYEQYF
TGTGCCAGCATGGGGACTAGACGCTACGAGCAGTACTTC
>TRBD2|TRBJ2-5|TRBV7-3|many
CASSLSGRRETQYF
TGTGCCAGCAGCTTAAGCGGGAGAAGAGAGACCCAGTACTTC
>NA|TRBJ2-2|TRBV24-1|many
CATSEPRRTANTGELFF
TGTGCCACCAGTGAACCCCGACGGACCGCGAACACCGGGGAGCTGTTTTTT
>NA|TRBJ2-4|TRBV29-1|many
CSVEDHKNIQYF
TGCAGCGTTGAAGATCACAAAAACATTCAGTACTTC
>NA|TRBJ1-5|TRBV4-3|NA
CASSQARGSGQPQHF
TGCGCCAGCAGCCAGGCCCGGGGAAGCGGTCAGCCCCAGCATTTT
>TRBD1|TRBJ1-4|TRBV29-1|NA
CSVAVGQTGTGKLFF
TGCAGCGTTGCCGTGGGACAGACGGGGACTGGAAAACTGTTTTTT